This T cell receptor beta chain is drawn from a study of blood T cell repertoires in COVID-19. Study-level background: The origin of the acute and convalescent COVID-19 samples was the United States, Italy and Spain.

In the authors' workflow: Estimates of nucleated cell counts were drawn from the amplification of reference gene primers. The data were produced by immunoSEQ multiplex PCR, yet TCRdb's version contains in-frame clones alone and is incomplete. For V, J and clone size, that table is used; D and trimming come from the DNA. The table records about 150,000 clones, about 88% of them present only once. Trimming took 2 bases from V and 6 from J, leaving 13 bases between them. The germline CDR1 and CDR2 sequences are MNHEY and SVGAGI. This CDR3 has 14 amino acids. The sample taken for sequencing was peripheral blood. This chain links TRBV6-5 with TRBJ1-1, with D possibly being TRBD1 (5 bases). This receptor was taken from a woman in her seventies with acute or convalescent COVID-19. CDR3 sequence: CASSYARARAEAFF. The CDR3 DNA sequence: TGTGCCAGCAGTTACGCCAGGGCTAGAGCTGAAGCTTTCTTT.